The present TCR beta chain was sequenced within a study of T cell repertoires in cytomegalovirus infection (dated by TCRdb to the late 2010s). General notes on the study: Donor HLA type was relevant to the analysis, as public TCR beta signatures indicated carriage of CMV infection together with the matching HLA type.

This clonotype was recorded only once. Its antigen is currently not known. Per-base qualities were not stored, and no clone one base away is much larger. Single-read evidence is weak. Summary of the overall study and its limitations: Carriers of CMV infection plus the relevant HLA type were discriminated by the cumulative frequency of public TCR beta family members in the study cohort and in an independent approximately 350-donor cohort. In the ex vivo response, HLA-C-restricted CMV-specific TCR beta clonotypes were dominant, and in two of eight donors the single most frequent clonotype came from this HLA-C-restricted group.

The V and J ends are trimmed by 5 bases and 7 bases, leaving 12 bases between them. Reading from cysteine to phenylalanine, the CDR3 counts 14 amino acids. CDR3 DNA only is kept here, 42 bases in frame from base 1. In the germline V gene (reference sequence), CDR1 corresponds to LNHDA and CDR2 to SQIVND. The sequencer listed for this sample is Illumina HiSeq 1500. TCRdb redid the processing of the public reads, applying fastp at Q25 and MiXCR, and retained in-frame beta chains. When rows share a CDR3 protein, they turn into one entry using the most common DNA and genes. For this sample the table gives 300,000 to 450,000 distinct CDR3 sequences, of which about a sixth were detected only once. The top ten constitute roughly 8.7% of the sample.

Sequencing was performed on PBMCs. This clonotype was sampled from a human donor in good health (CMV status not recorded). Some clones in this sample may be carry-over from other donors' samples. Recombination linked TRBV19 to TRBJ1-6; a tentative D call is TRBD1 (5 bases match). CDR3 region: CASSPGTTNSPLHF. The DNA sequence follows: TGTGCCAGTAGTCCCGGGACGACGAATTCACCCCTCCACTTT.